The 13 T cell receptor beta chains in this list originate from one sample, sequenced in a study of cytomegalovirus exposure and HLA in healthy donors. With 60 Vbeta and 13 Jbeta primers, the PCR was carried out. The table came from immunoSEQ multiplex PCR; TCRdb's copy has only in-frame clones and leaves some out. Counted here are some 200,000 clones, around 77% occurring once; the ten biggest clones make up about 2.8%. Input material: PBMCs. The receptors come from a woman in her twenties or thirties in good health and CMV-seronegative.

The chain joins TRBV6-5 to TRBJ1-1, with D possibly TRBD1 on 5 matching bases. The CDR3 has 13 amino acids. The V gene's germline CDR1 is MNHEY and CDR2 SVGAGI. With 7 bases removed from V and 3 bases from J, the gap between germline ends came to 12 bases. This CDR3 is CASNPGGYTEAFF. The CDR3 DNA follows: TGTGCCAGCAACCCGGGGGGATACACTGAAGCTTTCTTT.

This CDR3 is CASSDRGLGGANVLTF. DNA of the CDR3: TGTGCCAGCAGCGACAGGGGGCTGGGTGGGGCCAACGTCCTGACTTTC. The rearrangement links TRBV9 to TRBJ2-6; 9 bases agree with TRBD1. The V and J ends lost 3 bases and 3 bases, in that order; junction bases with no gene match: 4. Germline CDR1 reads SGDLS; CDR2 reads YYNGEE. This CDR3 has 16 amino acids.

V gene TRBV30 combines with J gene TRBJ1-2; D not resolved. V lost 1 base and J 4 bases, leaving 10 bases between the germline ends. This CDR3 spans 13 amino acids. CDR1 and CDR2 (germline): GTSNPN, SVGIG (reference sequence). The CDR3 here is CAWSEAFPYGYTF. Written as DNA, the CDR3 is TGTGCCTGGAGTGAAGCTTTCCCCTATGGCTACACCTTC.

This chain joins TRBV5-6 and TRBJ1-2, with 10 bases identical to TRBD1. The ends lost 4 bases at V and 7 bases at J; junction bases unmatched: 7. Germline CDR1 SGHDT, CDR2 YYEEEE. The CDR3 is made up of 14 amino acids. The CDR3 here is CASSRRDRGPGYTF. The CDR3 DNA reads as TGTGCCAGCAGCCGCAGGGACAGGGGACCTGGCTACACCTTC. Full variable domain (rest looked up from reference TRBV5-6 and TRBJ1-2): DAGVTQSPTHLIKTRGQQVTLRCSPKSGHDTVSWYQQALGQGPQFIFQYYEEEERQRGNFPDRFSGHQFPNYSSELNVNALLLGDSALYLCASSRRDRGPGYTFGSGTRLTVV.

The chain has TRBV2 and TRBJ2-4, with D maybe TRBD1 (5 bases). CDR1 is SNHLY, CDR2 FYNNEI, per germline. With 4 bases removed from V and 6 bases from J, the gap between germline ends came to 19 bases. This CDR3 contains 16 residues. As DNA, the CDR3 is TGTGCCAGCAGTGTCATTTCCAGGGCAGGTAGAAACATTCAGTACTTC. It is translated as CASSVISRAGRNIQYF.

About this clone itself: In the same sample, other DNA sequences code for this CDR3. The V call is TRBV5-1, the J call TRBJ1-2; D gene uncertain. Germline values: CDR1 SGHRS, CDR2 YFSETQ. V lost 4 bases, J lost 0 bases, and 7 bases lay in between. The CDR3 sequence is 13 residues long. The DNA for the CDR3 is TGCGCCAGCAGCCCGTCCGCTAACTATGGCTACACCTTC. Encoded protein: CASSPSANYGYTF.

This clone appeared once. This chain connects TRBV30 to TRBJ2-4; the D gene is possibly TRBD2 (6 bases). Germline V gene sequence: CDR1 GTSNPN, CDR2 SVGIG (reference sequence). The V gene lost 5 bases and the J gene lost 0 bases, with 14 bases spanning the gap. The CDR3 consists of 15 residues. Here the CDR3 DNA reads TGTGCCTGGGGCCGGGGGAGACTAGCCAAAAACATTCAGTACTTC. It translates to CAWGRGRLAKNIQYF.

This chain connects TRBV7-9 to TRBJ1-5, with 10 bases identical to TRBD1. CDR1 is SEHNR and CDR2 is FQNEAQ in the germline V gene (reference sequence). This CDR3 comprises 14 residues. V lost 4 bases to trimming and J lost 8 bases; unmatched junction nucleotides: 5. The CDR3 reads CASSSVTGGEPQHF. CDR3 bases: TGTGCCAGCAGCTCCGTGACAGGGGGCGAGCCCCAGCATTTT.

The chain combines TRBV7-8 with TRBJ1-5; D possibly corresponds to TRBD1 (5 bases). The CDR3 consists of 13 residues. Between the trimmed V and J ends, which lost 1 base and 6 bases, there was a span of 7 bases. Per germline, CDR1 SGHVS and CDR2 FQNEAQ. CDR3 DNA: TGTGCCAGCAGCTTAGTAGGGGTTCAGCCCCAGCATTTT. Residues: CASSLVGVQPQHF.

This chain links TRBV9 with TRBJ2-5; 9 nucleotides agree with TRBD1. Germline V gene lookup returns CDR1 SGDLS and CDR2 YYNGEE. V trimming: 0 bases; J trimming: 2 bases; junction bases outside the gene matches: 2. This CDR3 has 15 amino acids. The CDR3 protein is CASSVGDRVQETQYF. For the CDR3, the DNA is TGTGCCAGCAGCGTAGGGGACAGGGTGCAAGAGACCCAGTACTTC.

The chain combines TRBV11-3 with TRBJ2-1; D gene uncertain. V was clipped by 2 bases and J by 0 bases, with 8 bases between them. Germline assignment: CDR1 SGHNT and CDR2 YENEEA. The CDR3 contains 15 residues. CDR3 DNA sequence: TGTGCCAGCAGCTTACGAACAGTCTCCTACAATGAGCAGTTCTTC. Encoded protein: CASSLRTVSYNEQFF.

The chain carries TRBV13 and TRBJ2-2; no definite D call. Germline V lookup: CDR1 PRHDT, CDR2 FYEKMQ (reference sequence). The CDR3 is 14 residues long. Trimming pared 1 base from V and 0 bases from J, leaving 3 bases between. CDR3 in amino acids: CASSLAANTGELFF. CDR3 nucleotides: TGTGCCAGCAGCTTAGCGGCGAACACCGGGGAGCTGTTTTTT.

The V gene is TRBV9, the J gene TRBJ2-7, with TRBD1 matching over 10 bases. V lost 0 bases and J lost 3; bases outside the gene matches: 3. Germline V lookup: CDR1 SGDLS, CDR2 YYNGEE. This CDR3 has 15 amino acids. CDR3 DNA: TGTGCCAGCAGCGTAGAGACAGGGGGCAGCTACGAGCAGTACTTC. Protein product: CASSVETGGSYEQYF.